This T cell receptor (beta chain) was retrieved from a study of blood T cell repertoires in COVID-19. Whole-study context: Nucleic acid was either cDNA or gDNA, and it came from T cells, B-cell-depleted T cells, or PBMCs.

The assay was immunoSEQ multiplex PCR, and TCRdb's table has in-frame clones only and misses some. The table shows about 68,000 clones, with approximately 79% occurring only once. The CDR3 contains 14 residues. Trimming took off 2 bases at V and 3 bases at J, with 9 bases between the two ends. The V gene's germline CDR1 is MNHEY and CDR2 SVGAGI. The sample taken for sequencing was peripheral blood. The sequence was collected from a woman aged 60 to 75 with acute or convalescent COVID-19. This rearrangement joins TRBV6-5 to TRBJ2-3; possibly TRBD1 for D (5 bases). The CDR3 spells CASSYNQGTDTQYF. For the CDR3, the DNA is TGTGCCAGCAGTTACAATCAGGGTACAGATACGCAGTATTTT.